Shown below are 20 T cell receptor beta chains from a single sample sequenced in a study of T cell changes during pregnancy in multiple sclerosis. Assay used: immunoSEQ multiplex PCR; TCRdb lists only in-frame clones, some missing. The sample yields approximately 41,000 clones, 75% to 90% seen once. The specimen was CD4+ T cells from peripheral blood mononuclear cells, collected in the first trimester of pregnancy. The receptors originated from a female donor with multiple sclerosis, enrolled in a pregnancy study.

CDR3 sequence: CASSEPSGGRSYEQYF. In nucleotides, the CDR3 is TGTGCCAGCAGTGAACCCTCAGGGGGCCGCTCCTACGAGCAGTACTTC. This chain uses TRBV2 with TRBJ2-7; 8 nucleotides line up with TRBD1. The J segment lost 0 bases and the V segment lost 2 bases, leaving 6 bases of the junction unmatched. This CDR3 comprises 16 residues. Germline V gene lookup returns CDR1 SNHLY and CDR2 FYNNEI.

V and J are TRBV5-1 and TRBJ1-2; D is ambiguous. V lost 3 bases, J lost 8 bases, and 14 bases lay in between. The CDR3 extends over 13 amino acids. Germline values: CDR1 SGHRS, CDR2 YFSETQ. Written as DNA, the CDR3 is TGCGCCAGCAGCTCGGAGGCCGTAGGGGGCTACACCTTC. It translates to CASSSEAVGGYTF. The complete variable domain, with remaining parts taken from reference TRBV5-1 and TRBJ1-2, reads KAGVTQTPRYLIKTRGQQVTLSCSPISGHRSVSWYQQTPGQGLQFLFEYFSETQRNKGNFPGRFSGRQFSNSRSEMNVSTLELGDSALYLCASSSEAVGGYTFGSGTRLTVV.

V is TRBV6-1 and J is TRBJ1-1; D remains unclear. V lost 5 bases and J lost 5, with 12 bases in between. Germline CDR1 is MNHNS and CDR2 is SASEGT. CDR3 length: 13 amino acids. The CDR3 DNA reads TGTGCCAGCAGTAACCCTCGAGGGACTGAAGCTTTCTTT. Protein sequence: CASSNPRGTEAFF.

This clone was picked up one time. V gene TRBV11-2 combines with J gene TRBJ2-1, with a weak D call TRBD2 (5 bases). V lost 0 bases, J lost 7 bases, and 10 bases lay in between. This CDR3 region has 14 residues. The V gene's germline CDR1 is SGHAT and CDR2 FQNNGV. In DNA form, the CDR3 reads TGTGCCAGCAGCTTAGATCTAGCAGTTAATGAGCAGTTCTTC. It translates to CASSLDLAVNEQFF.

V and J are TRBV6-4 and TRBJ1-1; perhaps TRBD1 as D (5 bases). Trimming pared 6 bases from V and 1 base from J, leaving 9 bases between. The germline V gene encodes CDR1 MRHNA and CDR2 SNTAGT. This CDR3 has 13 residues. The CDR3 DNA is TGTGCCAGCAGAGCCCAGGGGAACACTGAAGCTTTCTTT. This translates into CASRAQGNTEAFF.

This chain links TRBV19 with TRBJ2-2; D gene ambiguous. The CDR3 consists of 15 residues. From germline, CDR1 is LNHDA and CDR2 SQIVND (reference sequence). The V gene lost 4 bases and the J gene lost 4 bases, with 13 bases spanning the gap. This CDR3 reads CASSSLERLTGELFF. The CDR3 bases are TGTGCCAGTAGTAGCTTAGAGCGCCTCACCGGGGAGCTGTTTTTT. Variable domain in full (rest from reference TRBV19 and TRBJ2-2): DGGITQSPKYLFRKEGQNVTLSCEQNLNHDAMYWYRQDPGQGLRLIYYSQIVNDFQKGDIAEGYSVSREKKESFPLTVTSAQKNPTAFYLCASSSLERLTGELFFGEGSRLTVL.

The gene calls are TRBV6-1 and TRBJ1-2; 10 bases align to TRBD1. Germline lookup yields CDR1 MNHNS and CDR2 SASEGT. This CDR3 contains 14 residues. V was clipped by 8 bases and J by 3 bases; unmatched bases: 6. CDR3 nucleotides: TGTGCCAGCGTTAAGACAGGGGGCCACTATGGCTACACCTTC. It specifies CASVKTGGHYGYTF.

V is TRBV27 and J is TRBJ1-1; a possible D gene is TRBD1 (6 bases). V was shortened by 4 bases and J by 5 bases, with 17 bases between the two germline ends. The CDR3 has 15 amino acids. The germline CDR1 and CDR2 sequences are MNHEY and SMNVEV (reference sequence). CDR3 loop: CASSSYYRAGTEAFF. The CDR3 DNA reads TGTGCCAGCAGTTCATATTACAGGGCTGGAACTGAAGCTTTCTTT.

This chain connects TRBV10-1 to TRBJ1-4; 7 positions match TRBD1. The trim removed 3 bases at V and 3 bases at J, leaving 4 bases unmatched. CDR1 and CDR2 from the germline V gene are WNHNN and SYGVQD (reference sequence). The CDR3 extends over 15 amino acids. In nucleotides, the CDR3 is TGCGCCAGCAGTGACAACAGGGGACCTAATGAAAAACTGTTTTTT. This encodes CASSDNRGPNEKLFF.

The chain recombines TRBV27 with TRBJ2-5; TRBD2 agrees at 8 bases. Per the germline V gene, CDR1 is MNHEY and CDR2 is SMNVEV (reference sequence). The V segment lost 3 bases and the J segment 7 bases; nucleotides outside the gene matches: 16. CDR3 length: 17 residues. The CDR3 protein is CASSFSAMTGGMGTQYF. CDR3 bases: TGTGCCAGCAGTTTTTCAGCTATGACGGGGGGGATGGGGACCCAGTACTTC.

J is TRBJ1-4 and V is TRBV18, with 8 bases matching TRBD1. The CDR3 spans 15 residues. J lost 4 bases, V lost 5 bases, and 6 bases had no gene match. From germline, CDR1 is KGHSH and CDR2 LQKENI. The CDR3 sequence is CASSSGTGVNEKLFF. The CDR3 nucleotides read TGTGCCAGCTCATCTGGGACAGGAGTTAATGAAAAACTGTTTTTT.

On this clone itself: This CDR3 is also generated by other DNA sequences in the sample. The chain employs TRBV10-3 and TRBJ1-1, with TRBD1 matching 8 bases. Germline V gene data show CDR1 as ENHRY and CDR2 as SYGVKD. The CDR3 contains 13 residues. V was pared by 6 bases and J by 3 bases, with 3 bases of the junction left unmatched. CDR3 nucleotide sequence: TGTGCCATCAGCGGACAGGGAGACACTGAAGCTTTCTTT. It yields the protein CAISGQGDTEAFF.

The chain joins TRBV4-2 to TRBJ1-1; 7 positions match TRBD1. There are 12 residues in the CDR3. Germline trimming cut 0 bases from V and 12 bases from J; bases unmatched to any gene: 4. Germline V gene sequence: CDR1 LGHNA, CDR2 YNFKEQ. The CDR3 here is CASSQERGPTFF. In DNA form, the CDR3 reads TGTGCCAGCAGCCAAGAGAGGGGGCCAACTTTCTTT.

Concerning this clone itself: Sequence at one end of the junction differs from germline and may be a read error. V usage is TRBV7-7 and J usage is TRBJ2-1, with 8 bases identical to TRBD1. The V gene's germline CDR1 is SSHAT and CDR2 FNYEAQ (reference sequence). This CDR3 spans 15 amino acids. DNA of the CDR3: TGTGCTAGCAGCTTAATCCAGGGGGCCCTAAATGAGCAGTTCTTC. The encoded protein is CASSLIQGALNEQFF.

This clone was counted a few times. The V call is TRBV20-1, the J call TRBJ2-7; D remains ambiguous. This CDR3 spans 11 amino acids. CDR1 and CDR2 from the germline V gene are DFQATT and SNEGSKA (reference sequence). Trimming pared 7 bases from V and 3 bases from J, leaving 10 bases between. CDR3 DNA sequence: TGCAGTGGGCAGGATGGCTACGAGCAGTACTTC. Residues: CSGQDGYEQYF.

CDR3 coding DNA: TGTGCCAGCAGTGAAGCGGCAGGCTATGGAAACACCATATATTTT. Translating gives CASSEAAGYGNTIYF. The chain couples TRBV6-1 to TRBJ1-3; D uncertain. The CDR3 runs 15 residues. Trimming took off 0 bases at V and 3 bases at J, with 9 bases between the two ends. CDR1 and CDR2 (germline): MNHNS, SASEGT.

CDR3 region: CASRLGQGSYEQYF. The CDR3 DNA follows: TGCGCCAGCAGACTTGGACAGGGCTCCTACGAGCAGTACTTC. The rearrangement joins TRBV5-1 to TRBJ2-7, with TRBD1 matching over 8 bases. CDR3 size: 14 residues. In germline, CDR1 is SGHRS, CDR2 YFSETQ. Losses at the gene ends were 5 bases for V and 0 bases for J; bases not matched to a gene: 4.

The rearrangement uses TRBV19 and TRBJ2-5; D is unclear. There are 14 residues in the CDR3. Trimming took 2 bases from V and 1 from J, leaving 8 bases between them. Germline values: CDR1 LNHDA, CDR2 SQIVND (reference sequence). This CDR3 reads CASSISTSQETQYF. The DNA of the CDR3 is TGTGCCAGTAGTATAAGCACCTCCCAAGAGACCCAGTACTTC.

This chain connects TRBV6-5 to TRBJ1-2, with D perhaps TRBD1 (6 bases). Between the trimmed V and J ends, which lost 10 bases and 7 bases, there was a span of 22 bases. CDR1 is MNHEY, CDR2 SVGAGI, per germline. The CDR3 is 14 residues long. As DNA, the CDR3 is TGTGCCACCCTTCACCAGGGGTTAGGCGCTGGCTACACCTTC. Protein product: CATLHQGLGAGYTF.

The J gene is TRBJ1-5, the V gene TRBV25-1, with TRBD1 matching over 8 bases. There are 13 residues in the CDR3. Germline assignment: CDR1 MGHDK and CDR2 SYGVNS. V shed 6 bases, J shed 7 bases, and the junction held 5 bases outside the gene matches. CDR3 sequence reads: CASRQGTGQPQHF. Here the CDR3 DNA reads TGTGCCAGCAGGCAAGGGACAGGACAGCCCCAGCATTTT. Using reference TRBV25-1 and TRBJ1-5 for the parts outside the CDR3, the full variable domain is EADIYQTPRYLVIGTGKKITLECSQTMGHDKMYWYQQDPGMELHLIHYSYGVNSTEKGDLSSESTVSRIRTEHFPLTLESARPSHTSQYLCASRQGTGQPQHFGDGTRLSIL.